This T cell receptor (beta chain) was captured by sequencing in a study of blood T cells in healthy people across ages. Germline-derived CDR1 and CDR2 are SGDLS and YYNGEE. The CDR3 runs 15 residues. V was cut by 0 bases and J by 1 base, with 10 bases left in between. Combining a sample-barcoded 5' primer with a J-beta primer mix, a second PCR ran for about 7 to 12 cycles. Carrying 12 random nucleotides, a template-switch adaptor labeled each individual cDNA molecule. TCRdb recomputed calls from the 5' RACE reads with MiXCR, one row per CDR3 protein. The sample has about 1.8 million distinct CDR3 sequences; less than 50% are singletons. This clonotype has a handful of counts.

Sequencing was done on a sample of blood. The V and J genes are TRBV9 and TRBJ2-5, with a weak D call TRBD2 (5 bases). The TCR originated in a woman between 40 and 55 years old in good health. CDR3 sequence: CASSVVPGTQETQYF. CDR3 nucleotides: TGTGCCAGCAGCGTAGTCCCGGGAACCCAAGAGACCCAGTACTTC.